This section outlines one T cell receptor (beta chain) sequence together with its context. Relative to the germline gene, one junction end is altered; a read error may explain this. Everyone who took part was roughly 18 to 90 years old, and they came from about two dozen US areas. Some clones are missing from TCRdb's copy, which holds only in-frame ones; the method was immunoSEQ multiplex PCR. The sample lists a few hundred thousand clones, about 90% occurring once. This entry belongs to a study of blood T cell repertoires in COVID-19. The germline V gene has CDR1 LGHDT and CDR2 YNNKEL (reference sequence). CDR3 length: 15 residues.

This chain connects TRBV3-1 (or the pseudogene TRBV3-2) to TRBJ2-5; 8 bases map to TRBD2. Source material: PBMCs or T cells enriched from blood (not recorded which). This sequence originates from a man aged 40-49 years in a cohort exposed to, infected with or recovered from COVID-19 (not recorded which). The CDR3 here is CASSLRTSFQGTQYF. The CDR3 DNA reads as TGTGCCAGCAGCTTACGGACTAGCTTCCAAGGGACCCAGTACTTC.